A selection of T cell receptor beta chains follows, all from one sample in a study of blood T cells in healthy people across ages. MiXCR, applied by TCRdb to the 5' RACE reads, yields one record per CDR3 protein. Seen here are some 1.7 million distinct CDR3 sequences, under 30% observed once, and the top ten hold 7.7%. The sequencing input was blood. The receptors were sampled from a woman aged 30 to 39 in good health. Each CDR3 is given with its conserved first and last residue. Each record gives: D gene, V gene, clone size, J gene, CDR3 protein, CDR3 DNA. A D gene is named only where the DNA matches it firmly. Some rows have no size entry. The others give once, few or many, or a class for an expanded clone.

TRBD1	TRBV29-1	many	TRBJ2-7	CSVRDREDEQYF	TGCAGCGTCCGGGACAGGGAAGACGAGCAGTACTTC
NA	TRBV2	NA	TRBJ2-5	CASSRDENQETQYF	TGTGCCAGTTCCCGGGACGAAAACCAAGAGACCCAGTACTTC
TRBD1	TRBV20-1	NA	TRBJ2-7	CSAHQTGSTYEQYF	TGCAGTGCTCACCAGACAGGGTCAACCTACGAGCAGTACTTC
NA	TRBV7-9	NA	TRBJ2-4	CASSLVVMNEQYF	TGTGCCAGCAGCTTAGTGGTGATGAATGAGCAGTACTTC
NA	TRBV6-2/TRBV6-3	NA	TRBJ1-1	CASSSYREETEAFF	TGTGCCAGCAGTTCTTACAGGGAGGAGACTGAAGCTTTCTTT
TRBD2	TRBV2	NA	TRBJ2-5	CASSPPGTSGGRGTQYF	TGTGCCAGCAGTCCCCCCGGGACTAGCGGGGGTAGAGGGACCCAGTACTTC
NA	TRBV5-1	NA	TRBJ1-6	CASSLAGRHSPLHF	TGCGCCAGCAGCTTGGCAGGGAGACATTCACCCCTCCACTTT
TRBD2	TRBV4-2	many	TRBJ2-1	CASSQAAGGSYNEQFF	TGTGCCAGCAGCCAAGCCGCGGGGGGCTCCTACAATGAGCAGTTCTTC
TRBD2	TRBV4-1	NA	TRBJ2-3	CASSQDASGGYTDTQYF	TGCGCCAGCAGCCAAGATGCTAGCGGGGGGTACACAGATACGCAGTATTTT
TRBD1	TRBV5-1	NA	TRBJ2-3	CASSGRDRGTDTQYF	TGCGCCAGCAGCGGCCGGGACAGGGGAACAGATACGCAGTATTTT
TRBD2	TRBV18	many	TRBJ2-7	CASSRRTSDSYEQYF	TGTGCCAGCTCACGGAGGACTAGCGATTCGTACGAGCAGTACTTC
NA	TRBV5-1	few	TRBJ2-7	CASSLDSGTGIYEQYF	TGCGCCAGCAGCTTGGACTCCGGGACCGGAATCTACGAGCAGTACTTC
TRBD2	TRBV14	few	TRBJ2-1	CASSQGDYTYNEQFF	TGTGCCAGCAGCCAAGGGGACTACACGTACAATGAGCAGTTCTTC
NA	TRBV15	NA	TRBJ2-3	CATSRDKPYTQYF	TGTGCCACCAGCAGAGATAAACCCTATACGCAGTATTTT
TRBD1	TRBV5-5	few	TRBJ2-6	CASSLYLGQGASGANVLTF	TGTGCCAGCAGCTTGTATCTGGGACAGGGGGCATCTGGGGCCAACGTCCTGACTTTC